Listed below are T cell receptor beta chains from one sample, sequenced in a study of vaccination effects on CD4 cells after COVID-19. Data came from immunoSEQ multiplex PCR; TCRdb stores just in-frame clones and leaves some out. The sample has tens of thousands of clones, approximately 70% seen once. Antigens for these TCRs are unknown. The sequences come from CD4+ T cells from PBMCs cultured with a peptide pool, collected before COVID-19 vaccination. Receptor source: a human donor who had a prior SARS-CoV-2 infection. Each CDR3 is given with its conserved first and last residue. The D gene is left open where the match is weak. Size is stated for part of the rows, as once, few or many counts, or as a class when the clone is expanded.

V	size	J	D	CDR3	DNA
TRBV4-2	NA	TRBJ2-1	TRBD2	CASSQSESSGYNEQFF	TGTGCCAGCAGCCAATCAGAATCTAGCGGCTACAATGAGCAGTTCTTC
TRBV5-1	NA	TRBJ1-2	TRBD1	CASSPDRVGSGYTF	TGCGCCAGCAGCCCGGACAGGGTTGGTAGTGGCTACACCTTC
TRBV19	NA	TRBJ2-2	TRBD1	CASSGQGNTGELFF	TGTGCCAGTAGTGGACAGGGGAACACCGGGGAGCTGTTTTTT
TRBV19	few	TRBJ2-3	TRBD2	CASSPSAGVGTDTQYF	TGTGCCAGTAGTCCCTCCGCGGGGGTGGGCACAGATACGCAGTATTTT
TRBV4-2	NA	TRBJ2-3	NA	CASSPKASEADTQYF	TGTGCCAGCAGCCCTAAAGCGAGCGAGGCAGATACGCAGTATTTT
TRBV6-2/TRBV6-3	NA	TRBJ1-5	NA	CASSGNRYTRSSNQPQHF	TGTGCCAGCAGTGGTAACAGGTATACTCGTTCGAGCAATCAGCCCCAGCATTTT
TRBV6-6	NA	TRBJ1-1	TRBD1	CASRLGQGATEAFF	TGTGCCAGCAGGCTGGGACAGGGCGCTACTGAAGCTTTCTTT
TRBV5-4	few	TRBJ1-2	NA	CASSFFQLLNYGYTF	TGTGCCAGCAGCTTTTTCCAGCTCCTTAACTATGGCTACACCTTC
TRBV7-8	NA	TRBJ1-2	TRBD1	CASSRGQLPSKGGYTF	TGTGCCAGCAGCCGGGGACAGTTACCTTCCAAGGGCGGCTACACCTTC
TRBV10-3	once	TRBJ2-1	TRBD2	CAISESISGRSHEQFF	TGTGCCATCAGTGAGTCTATTAGCGGGAGGAGTCATGAGCAGTTCTTC
TRBV5-1	NA	TRBJ2-4	NA	CASSLGGLDQNIQYF	TGCGCCAGCAGCTTGGGGGGGCTAGATCAAAACATTCAGTACTTC
TRBV5-1	NA	TRBJ1-1	NA	CASSRGGARETEAFF	TGCGCCAGCAGCAGGGGGGGGGCGCGAGAAACTGAAGCTTTCTTT
TRBV3-1/TRBV3-2	NA	TRBJ2-7	NA	CASSQSRREQYF	TGTGCCAGCAGCCAAAGTAGGCGCGAGCAGTACTTC
TRBV3-1/TRBV3-2	NA	TRBJ2-7	TRBD2	CASSPLAGAWSEQYF	TGTGCCAGCAGCCCTCTAGCGGGAGCTTGGTCCGAGCAGTACTTC
TRBV18	NA	TRBJ1-1	NA	CASSASRGAYTEAFF	TGTGCCAGCTCTGCGTCCAGGGGCGCGTACACTGAAGCTTTCTTT
TRBV5-5	NA	TRBJ2-7	NA	CASSLPFRGLTSYEQYF	TGTGCCAGCAGCTTGCCGTTTAGGGGACTCACCTCCTACGAGCAGTACTTC
TRBV2	NA	TRBJ1-5	NA	CASSVLESQPQHF	TGTGCCAGCAGCGTATTGGAGAGTCAGCCCCAGCATTTT
TRBV6-5	NA	TRBJ2-1	TRBD2	CASSLTSGGAGEQFF	TGTGCCAGCAGTCTGACTAGCGGGGGGGCAGGGGAGCAGTTCTTC
TRBV6-2/TRBV6-3	NA	TRBJ2-5	TRBD2	CASSLAGEGEETQYF	TGTGCCAGCAGTTTAGCGGGAGAGGGTGAAGAGACCCAGTACTTC
TRBV9	once	TRBJ2-7	TRBD1	CASSVDPSGTGLEQYF	TGTGCCAGCAGCGTTGATCCGTCAGGGACAGGGTTAGAGCAGTACTTC
TRBV7-8	NA	TRBJ2-7	NA	CASSPVIRDEQYF	TGTGCCAGCAGCCCGGTAATCCGGGACGAGCAGTACTTC
TRBV7-3	few	TRBJ1-1	NA	CASSLNRGPYTEAFF	TGTGCCAGCAGCTTAAACCGGGGCCCTTACACTGAAGCTTTCTTT
TRBV20-1	NA	TRBJ1-4	NA	CSASYPATNEKLFF	TGCAGTGCTAGTTACCCTGCAACTAATGAAAAACTGTTTTTT
TRBV25-1	NA	TRBJ2-2	TRBD2	CASSLAGDTGELFF	TGTGCCAGCAGTCTAGCGGGAGACACCGGGGAGCTGTTTTTT
TRBV4-2	few	TRBJ2-7	NA	CASSQDRGRQYF	TGTGCCAGCAGCCAAGATCGGGGGAGGCAGTACTTC
TRBV7-9	few	TRBJ1-6	NA	CASSSGTRSPLHF	TGTGCCAGCAGCTCCGGGACAAGATCACCCCTCCACTTT
TRBV19	NA	TRBJ1-2	TRBD1	CASSLLQGITVGGYTF	TGTGCCAGTAGTCTCCTACAGGGGATAACAGTCGGTGGCTACACCTTC
TRBV7-3	NA	TRBJ2-5	TRBD1	CASSPDRGYETQYF	TGTGCCAGCAGCCCCGACAGGGGGTATGAGACCCAGTACTTC
TRBV15	NA	TRBJ1-4	NA	CATSELSGVREKLFF	TGTGCCACCAGCGAGTTAAGCGGGGTCCGTGAAAAACTGTTTTTT
TRBV7-9	NA	TRBJ2-5	TRBD2	CASTPVGGETQYF	TGTGCCAGCACCCCAGTGGGGGGGGAGACCCAGTACTTC
TRBV12-5	NA	TRBJ2-3	NA	CASGFDLSDTQYF	TGTGCTAGTGGTTTTGATTTGTCAGATACGCAGTATTTT
TRBV3-1/TRBV3-2	once	TRBJ1-5	TRBD1	CASSQVAGGGQPQHF	TGTGCCAGCAGCCAAGTCGCAGGGGGCGGTCAGCCCCAGCATTTT
TRBV6-6	NA	TRBJ2-7	NA	CASSYSGGARIEQYF	TGTGCCAGCAGTTACTCAGGGGGAGCTAGGATCGAGCAGTACTTC
TRBV6-5	NA	TRBJ2-5	TRBD1	CASSRDRGRETQYF	TGTGCCAGCAGCCGGGACAGGGGGCGAGAGACCCAGTACTTC
TRBV29-1	NA	TRBJ2-7	TRBD2	CSVPFGGTYEQYF	TGCAGCGTCCCGTTCGGGGGGACCTACGAGCAGTACTTC
TRBV9	NA	TRBJ2-5	TRBD1	CASSAHDRAMETQYF	TGTGCCAGCAGCGCCCACGACAGGGCGATGGAGACCCAGTACTTC
TRBV6-1	NA	TRBJ1-5	NA	CASSESHAYSNQPQHF	TGTGCCAGCAGTGAATCTCACGCGTATAGCAATCAGCCCCAGCATTTT
TRBV29-1	NA	TRBJ1-5	NA	CSVEGGRSNQPQHF	TGCAGCGTTGAAGGGGGTAGGAGCAATCAGCCCCAGCATTTT
TRBV5-8	NA	TRBJ2-7	TRBD2	CASPGRSSYEQYF	TGTGCCAGCCCCGGGAGGAGCTCCTACGAGCAGTACTTC
TRBV30	NA	TRBJ1-6	NA	CAWTAAGVPPLHF	TGTGCCTGGACCGCGGCAGGGGTTCCACCCCTCCACTTT
TRBV5-1	NA	TRBJ1-2	NA	CASSLALDSDGYTF	TGCGCCAGCAGCTTGGCCTTGGACAGTGATGGCTACACCTTC
TRBV10-3	NA	TRBJ2-1	NA	CAISDREGEGRDEQFF	TGTGCCATCAGTGATCGAGAGGGGGAGGGCCGAGATGAGCAGTTCTTC
TRBV2	NA	TRBJ1-6	TRBD1	CASVDRDFYNSPLHF	TGTGCCAGCGTGGACAGGGACTTCTATAATTCACCCCTCCACTTT
TRBV4-3	NA	TRBJ1-4	TRBD1	CASSRTFGTGLATNEKLFF	TGCGCCAGCAGCCGTACCTTTGGGACAGGCCTTGCAACTAATGAAAAACTGTTTTTT
TRBV18	NA	TRBJ1-3	TRBD1	CASSPFDPQGAGNTIYF	TGTGCCAGCTCACCATTTGATCCACAGGGGGCTGGAAACACCATATATTTT
TRBV29-1	NA	TRBJ1-1	TRBD1	CSVGTGGRNTEAFF	TGCAGCGTTGGGACAGGGGGCCGGAACACTGAAGCTTTCTTT
TRBV25-1	NA	TRBJ1-4	TRBD1	CASSEYPGQGEKLFF	TGTGCCAGCAGTGAATACCCAGGACAGGGTGAAAAACTGTTTTTT
TRBV7-9	NA	TRBJ2-5	NA	CASSQRTDGTQYF	TGTGCCAGCAGCCAAAGGACGGATGGGACCCAGTACTTC
TRBV3-1/TRBV3-2	NA	TRBJ1-2	NA	CASSQGQYGYTF	TGTGCCAGCAGCCAAGGACAGTATGGCTACACCTTC
TRBV20-1	NA	TRBJ2-5	NA	CSASNPKWGNQETQYF	TGCAGTGCTAGTAACCCGAAGTGGGGGAACCAAGAGACCCAGTACTTC
TRBV4-2	NA	TRBJ2-3	TRBD2	CASSHREGPPDTQYF	TGTGCCAGCAGCCACCGGGAGGGCCCCCCAGATACGCAGTATTTT
TRBV4-2	few	TRBJ1-6	TRBD1	CASSRSQTGDNSPLHF	TGTGCCAGCAGCCGGTCCCAGACAGGGGATAATTCACCCCTCCACTTT
TRBV5-4	few	TRBJ2-5	NA	CASSSKSRNQETQYF	TGTGCCAGCAGCAGCAAGAGCAGAAACCAAGAGACCCAGTACTTC
TRBV6-6	few	TRBJ1-6	NA	CASSYALGSPLHF	TGTGCCAGCAGTTACGCCTTGGGTTCACCCCTCCACTTT
TRBV18	NA	TRBJ2-6	NA	CASSPLAPSGANVLTF	TGTGCCAGCTCTCCCCTAGCGCCCTCTGGGGCCAACGTCCTGACTTTC